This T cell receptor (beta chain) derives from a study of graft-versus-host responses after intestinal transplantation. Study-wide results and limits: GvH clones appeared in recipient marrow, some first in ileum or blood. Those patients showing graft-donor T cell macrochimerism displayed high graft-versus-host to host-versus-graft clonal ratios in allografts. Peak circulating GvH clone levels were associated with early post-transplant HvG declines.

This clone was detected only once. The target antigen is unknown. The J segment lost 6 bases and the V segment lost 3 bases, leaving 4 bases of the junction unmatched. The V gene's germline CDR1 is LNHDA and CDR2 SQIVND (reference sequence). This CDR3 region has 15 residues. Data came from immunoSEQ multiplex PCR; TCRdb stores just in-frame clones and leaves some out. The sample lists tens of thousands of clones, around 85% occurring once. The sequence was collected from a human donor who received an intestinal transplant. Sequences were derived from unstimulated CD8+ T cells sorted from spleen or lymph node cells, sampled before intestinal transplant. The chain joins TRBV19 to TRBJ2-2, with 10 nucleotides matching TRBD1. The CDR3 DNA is TGTGCCAGTAGTATGGGACAGGGGTTGGCCGGGGAGCTGTTTTTT. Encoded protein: CASSMGQGLAGELFF.